The 15 T cell receptor beta chains below all came from one sample that was sequenced in a study of blood T cell repertoires in COVID-19. Produced via immunoSEQ multiplex PCR; TCRdb's table is partial and in-frame only. The sample holds 50,000 to 70,000 clones, approximately 84% seen once. The sequenced sample was peripheral blood. These TCRs come from a man between 65 and 85 years old with active COVID-19.

The chain combines TRBV3-1 (or the pseudogene TRBV3-2) with TRBJ2-2, with D maybe TRBD2 (6 bases). Between the trimmed V and J ends, which lost 3 bases and 0 bases, there was a span of 11 bases. CDR1 LGHDT and CDR2 YNNKEL come from the germline V gene (reference sequence). This CDR3 contains 16 residues. The CDR3, as DNA: TGTGCCAGCAGCCAGGTCGGGACTTCGAACACCGGGGAGCTGTTTTTT. Its protein is CASSQVGTSNTGELFF.

The chain is built from TRBV5-6 and TRBJ1-1; D is perhaps TRBD1 (5 bases). Germline loops: CDR1 SGHDT, CDR2 YYEEEE. Trimming shortened V by 4 bases and J by 2 bases, and 12 bases separated the two germline ends. The length of the CDR3 is 14 residues. In DNA, the CDR3 is TGTGCCAGCAGCCGACAGATTACCAACACTGAAGCTTTCTTT. This encodes CASSRQITNTEAFF.

The chain is built from TRBV7-9 and TRBJ2-7, with 8 bases matching TRBD1. Germline CDR1 reads SEHNR; CDR2 reads FQNEAQ (reference sequence). CDR3 length: 15 residues. The V and J ends lost 11 bases and 3 bases, in that order; junction bases with no gene match: 15. This chain's CDR3 is CAGGTGTGPFYEQYF. The CDR3 bases are TGTGCCGGGGGAACTGGGACAGGCCCTTTCTACGAGCAGTACTTC.

The V and J genes are TRBV30 and TRBJ1-4; TRBD1 matches 7 bases. The CDR3 loop spans 14 amino acids. Germline loops: CDR1 GTSNPN, CDR2 SVGIG (reference sequence). J lost 10 bases, V lost 5 bases, and 13 bases had no gene match. CDR3 sequence: CAWALEGDRAKLFF. CDR3 nucleotide sequence: TGTGCCTGGGCGCTCGAAGGAGACAGGGCAAAACTGTTTTTT.

V and J are TRBV4-3 and TRBJ2-5, with 9 bases identical to TRBD1. V was clipped by 4 bases and J by 4 bases; unmatched bases: 7. Germline-derived CDR1 and CDR2 are LGHNA and YSLEER. The CDR3 runs 15 residues. CDR3 residues: CASSRETGGGETQYF. CDR3 bases: TGCGCCAGCAGCCGGGAGACAGGGGGGGGAGAGACCCAGTACTTC.

The CDR3 DNA reads as TGTGCCAGCAGTTGGGGGGTGGGAAACACCGGGGAGCTGTTTTTT. It is translated as CASSWGVGNTGELFF. The chain employs TRBV6-5 and TRBJ2-2; tentatively, D is TRBD2 (6 bases). The CDR3 totals 15 residues. V shed 4 bases and J shed 2 bases, with 11 bases lying between them. The V gene's germline CDR1 is MNHEY and CDR2 SVGAGI.

This clone was seen once. The chain recombines TRBV7-3 with TRBJ2-3, with 8 positions matching TRBD2. V gave up 3 bases and J gave up 4 bases; unmatched junction bases: 6. Germline-derived CDR1 and CDR2 are SGHTA and FQGTGA. The CDR3 length is 15 residues. As DNA, the CDR3 is TGTGCCAGCAGCTTCTTAGCGGGATCTGCAGATACGCAGTATTTT. This sequence encodes CASSFLAGSADTQYF.

The chain couples TRBV5-1 to TRBJ1-4; D is possibly TRBD1 (5 bases). CDR3 length: 15 amino acids. V was cut by 0 bases and J by 6 bases, with 12 bases left in between. Germline V gives CDR1 SGHRS, CDR2 YFSETQ. The CDR3, as DNA: TGCGCCAGCAGCTTGGCCTTAGGGGTCGATGAAAAACTGTTTTTT. It translates to CASSLALGVDEKLFF.

The CDR3 sequence: CASSDLLAGDENIQYF. CDR3 bases: TGTGCCAGCAGTGACCTCCTAGCGGGAGACGAAAACATTCAGTACTTC. V and J are TRBV2 and TRBJ2-4, with 10 bases aligning to TRBD2. CDR1 and CDR2 (germline): SNHLY, FYNNEI. The ends lost 3 bases at V and 5 bases at J; junction bases unmatched: 7. The CDR3 is 16 amino acids.

The rearrangement joins TRBV9 to TRBJ2-7, with TRBD1 matching over 7 bases. Germline assignment: CDR1 SGDLS and CDR2 YYNGEE. The CDR3 sequence is 13 residues long. V shed 3 bases and J 7 bases; nucleotides not matched to a gene: 7. The CDR3 region is CASSGHRGGEQYF. The CDR3 nucleotides read TGTGCCAGCAGCGGCCACAGGGGCGGAGAGCAGTACTTC.

The rearrangement links TRBV5-1 to TRBJ2-1; TRBD2 might be the D (6 bases). CDR1 SGHRS and CDR2 YFSETQ come from the germline V gene. V was clipped by 2 bases and J by 5 bases, with 14 bases between them. The CDR3 covers 15 residues. CDR3 loop: CASSLSGSFDNEQFF. CDR3 sequence (DNA): TGCGCCAGCAGCTTATCCGGGAGTTTCGACAATGAGCAGTTCTTC.

The DNA for the CDR3 is TGCGCCAGCAGCCAAGGTCAAGCGCCGAACACCGGGGAGCTGTTTTTT. It encodes CASSQGQAPNTGELFF. V gene TRBV4-3 combines with J gene TRBJ2-2; D unclear. The V gene lost 1 base and the J gene lost 0 bases, with 9 bases spanning the gap. The CDR3 is made up of 16 amino acids. The V gene's germline CDR1 is LGHNA and CDR2 YSLEER.

The chain joins TRBV28 to TRBJ2-7, with TRBD2 matching over 7 bases. This CDR3 has 16 residues. The ends lost 5 bases at V and 1 base at J; junction bases unmatched: 11. Germline values: CDR1 MDHEN, CDR2 SYDVKM. CDR3 nucleotides: TGTGCCAGCAGTGGGGCCGCGGCGGGAGATTCCTACGAGCAGTACTTC. Its translation is CASSGAAAGDSYEQYF.

This chain links TRBV19 with TRBJ1-2; TRBD1 matches 8 bases. The V gene end was trimmed by 5 bases and the J gene end by 5 bases; junction bases not matched to a gene: 4. Germline lookup yields CDR1 LNHDA and CDR2 SQIVND (reference sequence). The length of the CDR3 is 13 residues. DNA for the CDR3: TGTGCCAGTAGTTACACAGGGGGGTATGGCTACACCTTC. It is translated as CASSYTGGYGYTF.

This rearrangement joins TRBV24-1 to TRBJ1-5; D is possibly TRBD1 (6 bases). V was clipped by 6 bases and J by 3 bases, with 23 bases between them. This CDR3 is built from 18 residues. The germline CDR1 and CDR2 sequences are KGHDR and SFDVKD. CDR3 nucleotides: TGTGCCACCAGTCTTACCCTCTCCGGGACACCCGACAATCAGCCCCAGCATTTT. The encoded protein is CATSLTLSGTPDNQPQHF.